One sample yielded the 27 T cell receptor beta chains listed below, sequenced in a study of T cell responses to AZD1222 COVID-19 vaccine. TCRdb's copy holds only in-frame clones and misses some; the assay was immunoSEQ multiplex PCR. The sample comprises under 120,000 clones, approximately 92% of which are singletons, and approximately 1.3% rests with the top ten. Source: peripheral blood, taken on day 0 of AZD1222 vaccination. The source is an adult in good health.

V usage is TRBV19 and J usage is TRBJ1-2; 8 bases map to TRBD1. Trimming cost V 3 bases and J 7 bases; bases outside gene matches: 7. The CDR3 runs 14 residues. Germline V gene data show CDR1 as LNHDA and CDR2 as SQIVND (reference sequence). As DNA, the CDR3 is TGTGCCAGTAGTATGACAGGGGCCGCGGCTGGCTACACCTTC. Residues: CASSMTGAAAGYTF.

The V call is TRBV19, the J call TRBJ1-3, with 8 bases that match TRBD1. Looked up from germline, CDR1 is LNHDA and CDR2 is SQIVND (reference sequence). J lost 8 bases, V lost 5 bases, and 17 bases had no gene match. This CDR3 contains 17 residues. Here the CDR3 DNA reads TGTGCCAGTAGTCCTCCTTACTCGGACAGGGCTTTATACACCATATATTTT. Amino acid sequence: CASSPPYSDRALYTIYF.

The V call is TRBV10-3, the J call TRBJ2-7; the D gene is possibly TRBD2 (6 bases). Per the germline V gene, CDR1 is ENHRY and CDR2 is SYGVKD. V was cut by 10 bases and J by 0 bases, with 13 bases left in between. CDR3 size: 13 residues. The chain's CDR3 is CATRGSGSYEQYF. The CDR3 DNA is TGTGCCACGAGGGGTAGCGGCTCCTACGAGCAGTACTTC.

The V call is TRBV9, the J call TRBJ2-3; 9 bases match TRBD2. V was pared by 4 bases and J by 1 base, with 4 bases of the junction left unmatched. CDR1 and CDR2 (germline): SGDLS, YYNGEE. This CDR3 spans 15 amino acids. As DNA, the CDR3 is TGTGCCAGCAGCCCCGAGCGGGGGGGCACAGATACGCAGTATTTT. Amino acids: CASSPERGGTDTQYF.

V and J are TRBV6-2 or TRBV6-3 and TRBJ1-5; D perhaps matches TRBD1 (6 bases). CDR1 and CDR2 (germline): MNHEY, SVGEGT. CDR3 length equals 14 residues. V was clipped by 5 bases and J by 4 bases, with 12 bases between them. CDR3 sequence: CASSTGKGNQPQHF. The CDR3 coding sequence is TGTGCCAGCAGTACAGGGAAGGGGAATCAGCCCCAGCATTTT.

V gene TRBV5-1 combines with J gene TRBJ1-1; D uncertain. Deletions cut 4 bases from V and 4 bases from J, with 20 bases between. The germline V gene encodes CDR1 SGHRS and CDR2 YFSETQ. The CDR3 has 16 amino acids. CDR3 in amino acids: CASSLNSDKRATEAFF. CDR3 DNA sequence: TGCGCCAGCAGCCTAAATTCAGACAAACGGGCCACTGAAGCTTTCTTT.

This sequence joins TRBV11-2 and TRBJ1-2, with no clear D. CDR1 and CDR2 from the germline V gene are SGHAT and FQNNGV. The CDR3 has 13 amino acids. Trimming left V 0 bases short and J 3 bases short, with 5 bases between. CDR3 coding DNA: TGTGCCAGCAGCTTAGATTGGGACTATGGCTACACCTTC. Encoded protein: CASSLDWDYGYTF. Full variable domain (outside the CDR3, taken from reference TRBV11-2 and TRBJ1-2): EAGVAQSPRYKIIEKRQSVAFWCNPISGHATLYWYQQILGQGPKLLIQFQNNGVVDDSQLPKDRFSAERLKGVDSTLKIQPAKLEDSAVYLCASSLDWDYGYTFGSGTRLTVV.

This clone appeared once. This chain joins TRBV30 and TRBJ1-6; no definite D call. Trimming took 2 bases from V and 7 from J, leaving 9 bases between them. Germline CDR1 GTSNPN, CDR2 SVGIG (reference sequence). The CDR3 length is 13 residues. The CDR3 DNA is TGTGCCTGGAGTACGGGAGAGAATTCACCCCTCCACTTT. Translated, it gives CAWSTGENSPLHF.

The chain joins TRBV6-2 or TRBV6-3 to TRBJ1-4; the D is unclear. From germline, CDR1 is MNHEY and CDR2 SVGEGT. The CDR3 is made up of 15 amino acids. The germline V and J ends were trimmed by 6 bases and 0 bases, with 11 bases remaining between them. In nucleotides, the CDR3 is TGTGCCAGCAGCAATGGGTTTGCAACTAATGAAAAACTGTTTTTT. Protein product: CASSNGFATNEKLFF.

This clone was seen more than once but under ten times. The CDR3 region has the DNA TGTGCCAGCAGTCCCCTGCAGAATAATTCACCCCTCCACTTT. Protein: CASSPLQNNSPLHF. The V and J genes are TRBV27 and TRBJ1-6; D gene uncertain. Germline CDR1 and CDR2: MNHEY and SMNVEV (reference sequence). V was clipped by 5 bases and J by 5 bases, with 10 bases between them. This CDR3 is built from 14 residues.

The chain employs TRBV29-1 and TRBJ2-7; 10 bases match TRBD1. The V segment lost 0 bases and the J segment 2 bases; nucleotides outside the gene matches: 4. The CDR3 extends over 15 amino acids. CDR1 and CDR2 (germline): SQVTM, ANQGSEA. The CDR3 sequence: CSVEDPGQGAYEQYF. The CDR3 coding sequence is TGCAGCGTTGAAGATCCTGGACAGGGGGCCTACGAGCAGTACTTC.

The rearrangement uses TRBV10-3 and TRBJ2-7, with a weak D call TRBD1 (5 bases). Between the trimmed V and J ends, which lost 0 bases and 2 bases, there was a span of 11 bases. This CDR3 spans 15 amino acids. Germline assignment: CDR1 ENHRY and CDR2 SYGVKD. The CDR3 DNA is TGTGCCATCAGTGAGTCGGAAGGGGCGGCCTACGAGCAGTACTTC. Protein product: CAISESEGAAYEQYF.

J is TRBJ1-4 and V is TRBV19; D is uncertain. CDR1 and CDR2 from the germline V gene are LNHDA and SQIVND (reference sequence). The CDR3 spans 14 residues. The V end lost 4 bases, the J end lost 0 bases, and 6 bases lay between the germline ends. CDR3 DNA: TGTGCCAGTAGTACGGGCTCAACTAATGAAAAACTGTTTTTT. Protein: CASSTGSTNEKLFF.

The chain employs TRBV11-2 and TRBJ2-5, with unresolved D. The CDR3 runs 11 residues. The V gene lost 5 bases and the J gene lost 2 bases, with 3 bases spanning the gap. Germline values: CDR1 SGHAT, CDR2 FQNNGV. This CDR3 is CASSIQETQYF. CDR3 nucleotides: TGTGCCAGCAGCATACAAGAGACCCAGTACTTC.

J is TRBJ1-1 and V is TRBV30; D is undetermined. In germline, CDR1 is GTSNPN, CDR2 SVGIG (reference sequence). The CDR3 spans 13 residues. Trimming stripped 1 base from V and 6 bases from J, with 12 bases between. The CDR3 nucleotides are TGTGCCTGGAGTGCGGTCTCTTTGGCTGAAGCTTTCTTT. Translated: CAWSAVSLAEAFF.

This chain uses TRBV2 with TRBJ1-5, with 9 bases aligning to TRBD1. V shed 6 bases and J 7 bases; nucleotides not matched to a gene: 1. The CDR3 totals 12 residues. Germline lookup yields CDR1 SNHLY and CDR2 FYNNEI. In DNA, the CDR3 is TGTGCCAGCAGGACAGGGGGACAGCCCCAGCATTTT. Translation: CASRTGGQPQHF.

The V gene is TRBV19, the J gene TRBJ1-1, with TRBD1 as a possible D gene (5 bases). Between the trimmed V and J ends, which lost 5 bases and 2 bases, there was a span of 15 bases. The CDR3 covers 15 residues. Germline-derived CDR1 and CDR2 are LNHDA and SQIVND (reference sequence). The CDR3: CASSGTRRGNTEAFF. DNA for the CDR3: TGTGCCAGTAGTGGGACCCGGAGGGGCAACACTGAAGCTTTCTTT.

This chain links TRBV6-2 or TRBV6-3 with TRBJ1-2; D ambiguous. The CDR3 is 14 residues long. From germline, CDR1 is MNHEY and CDR2 SVGEGT. V lost 2 bases and J 4 bases, leaving 11 bases between the germline ends. This CDR3 reads CASSYIPDVYGYTF. CDR3 nucleotides: TGTGCCAGCAGTTACATCCCAGACGTCTATGGCTACACCTTC.

The chain combines TRBV6-5 with TRBJ1-2; D might be TRBD1 (5 bases). V dropped 2 bases and J dropped 1 base, with 11 bases sitting between them. From germline, CDR1 is MNHEY and CDR2 SVGAGI. CDR3 length: 15 amino acids. The CDR3 spells CASSYQQGNNYGYTF. The CDR3 region has the DNA TGTGCCAGCAGTTACCAGCAGGGCAATAACTATGGCTACACCTTC.

This sequence joins TRBV30 and TRBJ1-3, with a tentative D call TRBD1 (5 bases). The CDR3 has 12 amino acids. Germline CDR1 GTSNPN, CDR2 SVGIG (reference sequence). V lost 3 bases and J 8 bases, leaving 11 bases between the germline ends. In nucleotides, the CDR3 is TGTGCCTGGAGACCCCGGGGGGACACCATATATTTT. It translates to CAWRPRGDTIYF.

This clone appeared once. The chain joins TRBV14 to TRBJ2-7; TRBD1 might be the D (5 bases). V was clipped by 0 bases and J by 5 bases, with 14 bases between them. Germline V gives CDR1 SGHDN, CDR2 FVKESK. The CDR3 runs 15 residues. The CDR3 nucleotides are TGTGCCAGCAGCCAAGATCGTTCCAGGGCCCACGAGCAGTACTTC. Protein sequence: CASSQDRSRAHEQYF.

The chain employs TRBV14 and TRBJ2-7; tentative D call: TRBD2 (5 bases). This CDR3 region has 17 residues. CDR1 is SGHDN, CDR2 FVKESK, per germline. The V gene lost 2 bases and the J gene lost 4 bases, with 21 bases spanning the gap. The CDR3 nucleotides are TGTGCCAGCAGCCAACACCCCGGCGAGCCCAGAGGGTACGAGCAGTACTTC. Translating it yields CASSQHPGEPRGYEQYF.

The CDR3 sequence: CASSPGQSNQPQHF. DNA for the CDR3: TGCGCCAGCAGTCCAGGACAGAGCAATCAGCCCCAGCATTTT. The chain uses TRBV5-1 and TRBJ1-5, with a tentative D call TRBD1 (6 bases). The V gene lost 5 bases and the J gene lost 1 base, with 10 bases spanning the gap. CDR3 length: 14 amino acids. From germline, CDR1 is SGHRS and CDR2 YFSETQ. Together with reference TRBV5-1 and TRBJ1-5, the CDR3 gives the full variable domain: KAGVTQTPRYLIKTRGQQVTLSCSPISGHRSVSWYQQTPGQGLQFLFEYFSETQRNKGNFPGRFSGRQFSNSRSEMNVSTLELGDSALYLCASSPGQSNQPQHFGDGTRLSIL.

The gene calls are TRBV6-5 and TRBJ1-4, with 7 bases matching TRBD1. Germline V CDR1 and CDR2: MNHEY, SVGAGI. The CDR3 runs to 13 residues. Trimming at V came to 5 bases and at J to 8 bases, leaving 5 bases not matched to a gene. The CDR3 loop is CASSRTGTEKLFF. The CDR3 DNA sequence: TGTGCCAGCAGTCGGACAGGAACGGAAAAACTGTTTTTT.

The CDR3, as DNA: TGTGCCAGCAGCTTGATAGGTGACACCGGGGAGCTGTTTTTT. This codes for CASSLIGDTGELFF. This chain joins TRBV5-4 and TRBJ2-2; D is unresolved. Germline CDR1 reads SGHNT; CDR2 reads YYREEE (reference sequence). V was pared by 1 base and J by 3 bases, with 7 bases between. The CDR3 is 14 residues long.

The chain recombines TRBV25-1 with TRBJ2-1; 11 positions match TRBD2. The J segment lost 3 bases and the V segment lost 1 base, leaving 2 bases of the junction unmatched. The length of the CDR3 is 16 residues. Germline V CDR1 and CDR2: MGHDK, SYGVNS. The CDR3 sequence: CASSESLAGVYNEQFF. CDR3 sequence (DNA): TGTGCCAGCAGTGAATCACTAGCGGGAGTCTACAATGAGCAGTTCTTC.

This rearrangement joins TRBV4-2 to TRBJ2-1; 10 nucleotides align to TRBD2. CDR1 is LGHNA and CDR2 is YNFKEQ in the germline V gene. The CDR3 has 15 amino acids. Trimming cost V 2 bases and J 6 bases; bases outside gene matches: 4. The CDR3 loop is CASSQRLAGVNEQFF. The CDR3 DNA follows: TGTGCCAGCAGCCAAAGGCTAGCGGGAGTCAATGAGCAGTTCTTC.